This TCR beta chain emerged from a study of T cells after yellow fever vaccination. Study summary: The SMART-Seq v4 Ultra Low Input method served to prepare the low-cell-number fractions. Study results and caveats: A large majority of primary-vaccination clones showed up again after the booster (96% CD4, roughly 91% CD8).

This clonotype was seen a handful of times. Antigen specificity is unknown. The germline V gene encodes CDR1 SGHTA and CDR2 FQGNSA. Unmatched junction bases numbered 5, after V lost 5 bases and J lost 2 bases. The CDR3 consists of 15 residues. In TCRdb, the 5' RACE reads were re-called with MiXCR into one record per CDR3 protein. This table has almost 600,000 distinct CDR3 sequences, roughly 13% appearing once. The specimen comprised PBMCs, sampled on the day of the yellow fever booster vaccination. The TCR sequence derives from a man under 40 who received the YFV17D yellow fever vaccine. V gene TRBV7-2 combines with J gene TRBJ2-3; TRBD1 agrees at 9 bases. CDR3 in amino acids: CASSRTGAITDTQYF. The DNA for the CDR3 is TGTGCCAGCAGCCGGACAGGGGCTATCACAGATACGCAGTATTTT.